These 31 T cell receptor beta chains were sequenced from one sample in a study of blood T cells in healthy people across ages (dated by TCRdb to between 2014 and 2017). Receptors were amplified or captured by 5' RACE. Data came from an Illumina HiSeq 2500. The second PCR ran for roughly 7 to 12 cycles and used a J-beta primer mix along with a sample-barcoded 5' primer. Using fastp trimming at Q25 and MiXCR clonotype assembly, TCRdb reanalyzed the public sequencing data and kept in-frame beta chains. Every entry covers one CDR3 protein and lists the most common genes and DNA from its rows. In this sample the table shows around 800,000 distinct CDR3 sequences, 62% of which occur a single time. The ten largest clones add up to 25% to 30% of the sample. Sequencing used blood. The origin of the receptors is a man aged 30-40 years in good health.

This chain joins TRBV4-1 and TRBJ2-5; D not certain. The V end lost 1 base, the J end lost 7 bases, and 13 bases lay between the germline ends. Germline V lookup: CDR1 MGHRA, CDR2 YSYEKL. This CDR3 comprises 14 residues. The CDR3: CASSQVVSPGTQYF. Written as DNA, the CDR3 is TGCGCCAGCAGCCAAGTGGTCAGTCCAGGGACCCAGTACTTC.

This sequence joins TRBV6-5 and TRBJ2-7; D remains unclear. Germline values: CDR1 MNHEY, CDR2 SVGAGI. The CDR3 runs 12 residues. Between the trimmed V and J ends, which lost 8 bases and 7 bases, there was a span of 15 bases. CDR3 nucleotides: TGTGCCAGCCGAAGAATTCGTGAGGAGCAGTACTTC. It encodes CASRRIREEQYF.

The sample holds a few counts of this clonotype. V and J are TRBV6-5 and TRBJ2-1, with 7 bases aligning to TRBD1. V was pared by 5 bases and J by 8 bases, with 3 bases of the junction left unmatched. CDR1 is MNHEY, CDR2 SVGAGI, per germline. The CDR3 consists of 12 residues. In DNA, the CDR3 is TGTGCCAGCAGTACTACAGGGGATGAGCAGTTCTTC. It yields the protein CASSTTGDEQFF.

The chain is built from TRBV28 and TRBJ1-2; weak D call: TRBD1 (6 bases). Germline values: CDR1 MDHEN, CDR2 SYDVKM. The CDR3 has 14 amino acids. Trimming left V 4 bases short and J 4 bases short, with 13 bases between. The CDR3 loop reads CASSSPGTPYGYTF. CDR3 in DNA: TGTGCCAGCAGTTCCCCGGGGACACCCTATGGCTACACCTTC.

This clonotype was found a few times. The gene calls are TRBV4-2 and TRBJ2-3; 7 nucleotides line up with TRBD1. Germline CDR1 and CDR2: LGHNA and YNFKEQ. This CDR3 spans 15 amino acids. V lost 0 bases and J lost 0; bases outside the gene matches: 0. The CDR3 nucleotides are TGTGCCAGCAGCCAAGAAGGGGGCAGCACAGATACGCAGTATTTT. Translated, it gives CASSQEGGSTDTQYF.

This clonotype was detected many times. CDR3 loop: CASSPSGDSSSYNSPLHF. Here the CDR3 DNA reads TGTGCCAGCAGTCCGAGCGGGGACAGCAGCTCCTATAATTCACCCCTCCACTTT. This chain connects TRBV28 to TRBJ1-6, with 7 bases matching TRBD1. After removal of 5 bases from V and 0 bases from J, the junction contained 10 bases not matched to a gene. The germline V gene encodes CDR1 MDHEN and CDR2 SYDVKM. There are 18 residues in the CDR3.

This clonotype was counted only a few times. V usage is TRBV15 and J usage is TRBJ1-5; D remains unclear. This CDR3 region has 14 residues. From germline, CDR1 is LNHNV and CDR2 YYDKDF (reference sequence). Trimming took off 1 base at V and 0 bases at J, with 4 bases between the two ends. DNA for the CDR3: TGTGCCACCAGCAGAGCGGGTAGCAATCAGCCCCAGCATTTT. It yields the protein CATSRAGSNQPQHF.

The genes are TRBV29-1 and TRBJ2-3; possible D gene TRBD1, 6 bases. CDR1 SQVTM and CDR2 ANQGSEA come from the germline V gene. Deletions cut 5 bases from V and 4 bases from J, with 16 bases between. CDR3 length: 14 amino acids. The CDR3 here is CSVRTGLHSDTQYF. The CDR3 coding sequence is TGCAGCGTTCGAACAGGGCTCCACTCAGATACGCAGTATTTT.

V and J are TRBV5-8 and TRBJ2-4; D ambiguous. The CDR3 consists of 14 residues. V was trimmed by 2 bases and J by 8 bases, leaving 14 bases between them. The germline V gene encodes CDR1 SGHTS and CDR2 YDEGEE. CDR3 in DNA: TGTGCCAGCAGCTTTTTCCCTACTTTAGACATTCAGTACTTC. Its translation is CASSFFPTLDIQYF.

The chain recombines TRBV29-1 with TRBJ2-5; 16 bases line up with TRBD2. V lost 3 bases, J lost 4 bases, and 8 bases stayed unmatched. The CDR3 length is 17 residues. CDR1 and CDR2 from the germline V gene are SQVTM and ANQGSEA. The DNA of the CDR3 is TGCAGCGTTGACGGGACTAGCGGGGGGGGAAGCTTAGAGACCCAGTACTTC. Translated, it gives CSVDGTSGGGSLETQYF.

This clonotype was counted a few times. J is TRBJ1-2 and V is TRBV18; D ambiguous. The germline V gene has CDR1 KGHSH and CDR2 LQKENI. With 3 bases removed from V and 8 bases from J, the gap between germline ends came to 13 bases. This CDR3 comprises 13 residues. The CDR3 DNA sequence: TGTGCCAGCTCACCGGACGTTCTGGCGGGCTACACCTTC. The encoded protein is CASSPDVLAGYTF.

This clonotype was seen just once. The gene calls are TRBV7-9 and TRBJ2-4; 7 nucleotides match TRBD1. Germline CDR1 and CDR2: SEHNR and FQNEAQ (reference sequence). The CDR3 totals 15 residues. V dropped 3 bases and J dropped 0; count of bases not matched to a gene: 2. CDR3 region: CASSLGQLAKNIQYF. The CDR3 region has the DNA TGTGCCAGCAGCTTGGGACAGCTAGCCAAAAACATTCAGTACTTC. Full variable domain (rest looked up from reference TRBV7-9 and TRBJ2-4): DTGVSQNPRHKITKRGQNVTFRCDPISEHNRLYWYRQTLGQGPEFLTYFQNEAQLEKSRLLSDRFSAERPKGSFSTLEIQRTEQGDSAMYLCASSLGQLAKNIQYFGAGTRLSVL.

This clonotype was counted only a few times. CDR3 bases: TGTGCCAGCAGCCCACGGGGCGAGGGAACTGAAGCTTTCTTT. It translates to CASSPRGEGTEAFF. This rearrangement joins TRBV12-3 or TRBV12-4 to TRBJ1-1, with D tentatively TRBD1 (5 bases). The CDR3 spans 14 residues. V lost 6 bases, J lost 5 bases, and 16 bases lay in between.

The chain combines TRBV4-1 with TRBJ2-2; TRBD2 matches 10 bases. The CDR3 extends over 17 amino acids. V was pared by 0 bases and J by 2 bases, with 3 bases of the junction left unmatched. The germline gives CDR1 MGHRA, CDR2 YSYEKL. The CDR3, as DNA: TGCGCCAGCAGCCAAGATTGGACTAGCGGAAACACCGGGGAGCTGTTTTTT. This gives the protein CASSQDWTSGNTGELFF.

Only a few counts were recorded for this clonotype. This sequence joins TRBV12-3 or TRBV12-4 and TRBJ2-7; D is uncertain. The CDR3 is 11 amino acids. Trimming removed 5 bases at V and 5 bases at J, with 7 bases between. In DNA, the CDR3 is TGTGCCAGCAGTACCCGACACGAGCAGTACTTC. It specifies CASSTRHEQYF.

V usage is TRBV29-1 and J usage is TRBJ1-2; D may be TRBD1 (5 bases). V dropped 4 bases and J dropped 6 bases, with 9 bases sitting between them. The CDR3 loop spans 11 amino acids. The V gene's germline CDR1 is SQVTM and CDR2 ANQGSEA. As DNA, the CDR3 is TGCAGCGTTGTAAGGGGCCATGGCTACACCTTC. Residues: CSVVRGHGYTF.

The CDR3 is CSVGQGRFAFF. In nucleotides, the CDR3 is TGCAGCGTAGGGCAGGGTCGGTTCGCTTTCTTT. V gene TRBV29-1 combines with J gene TRBJ1-1; D possibly corresponds to TRBD1 (5 bases). The CDR3 extends over 11 amino acids. Germline V gene sequence: CDR1 SQVTM, CDR2 ANQGSEA. With 6 bases removed from V and 11 bases from J, the gap between germline ends came to 16 bases.

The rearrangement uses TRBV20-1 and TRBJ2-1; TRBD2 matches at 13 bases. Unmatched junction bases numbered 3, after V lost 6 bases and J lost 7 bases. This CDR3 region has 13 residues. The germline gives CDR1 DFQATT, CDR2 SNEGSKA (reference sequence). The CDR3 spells CSAGTSGVNEQFF. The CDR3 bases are TGCAGTGCGGGGACTAGCGGGGTTAATGAGCAGTTCTTC.

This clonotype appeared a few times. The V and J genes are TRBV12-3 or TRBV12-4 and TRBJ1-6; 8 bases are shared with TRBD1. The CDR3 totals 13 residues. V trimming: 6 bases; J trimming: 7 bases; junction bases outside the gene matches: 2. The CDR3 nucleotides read TGTGCCAGCAGGACAGGGGTGAATTCACCCCTCCACTTT. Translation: CASRTGVNSPLHF.

DNA of the CDR3: TGCAGCGCCGGACAGGGGTCGAAAGATACGCAGTATTTT. This codes for CSAGQGSKDTQYF. V usage is TRBV29-1 and J usage is TRBJ2-3; 9 bases agree with TRBD1. Looked up from germline, CDR1 is SQVTM and CDR2 is ANQGSEA. The CDR3 runs to 13 residues. Trimming removed 7 bases from V and 5 bases from J; junction bases left unmatched: 7.

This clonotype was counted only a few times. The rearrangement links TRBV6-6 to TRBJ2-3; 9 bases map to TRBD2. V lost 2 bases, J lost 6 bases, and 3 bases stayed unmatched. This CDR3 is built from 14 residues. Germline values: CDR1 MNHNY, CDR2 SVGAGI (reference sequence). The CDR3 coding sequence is TGTGCCAGCAGTTACATAGCGGGGGCGGATACGCAGTATTTT. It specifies CASSYIAGADTQYF.

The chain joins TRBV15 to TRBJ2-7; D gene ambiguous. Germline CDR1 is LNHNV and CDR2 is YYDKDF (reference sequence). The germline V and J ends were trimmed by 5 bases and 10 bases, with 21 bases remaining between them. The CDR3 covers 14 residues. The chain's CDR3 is CATSGVVSPSEQYF. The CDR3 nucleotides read TGTGCCACCAGCGGAGTAGTTAGCCCATCGGAACAGTACTTC.

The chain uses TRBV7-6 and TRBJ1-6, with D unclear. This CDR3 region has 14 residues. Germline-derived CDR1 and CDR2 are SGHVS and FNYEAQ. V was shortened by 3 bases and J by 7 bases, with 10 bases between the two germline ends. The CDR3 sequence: CASSFGRTNSPLHF. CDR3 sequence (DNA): TGTGCCAGCAGCTTTGGCAGGACCAATTCACCCCTCCACTTT. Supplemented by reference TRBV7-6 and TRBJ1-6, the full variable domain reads GAGVSQSPRYKVTKRGQDVALRCDPISGHVSLYWYRQALGQGPEFLTYFNYEAQQDKSGLPNDRFSAERPEGSISTLTIQRTEQRDSAMYRCASSFGRTNSPLHFGNGTRLTVT.

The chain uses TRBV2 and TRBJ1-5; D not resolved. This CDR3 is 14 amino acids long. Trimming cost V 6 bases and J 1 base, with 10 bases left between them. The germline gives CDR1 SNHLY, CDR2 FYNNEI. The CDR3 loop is CASRNRTSNQPQHF. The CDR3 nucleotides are TGTGCCAGCAGGAACAGAACGAGCAATCAGCCCCAGCATTTT.

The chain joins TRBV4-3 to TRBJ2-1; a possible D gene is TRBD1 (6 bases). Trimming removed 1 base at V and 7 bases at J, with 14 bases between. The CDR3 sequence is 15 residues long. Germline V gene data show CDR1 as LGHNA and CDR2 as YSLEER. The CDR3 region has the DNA TGCGCCAGCAGCCAAGCTGGGTCTAGGGGGAATGAGCAGTTCTTC. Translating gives CASSQAGSRGNEQFF.

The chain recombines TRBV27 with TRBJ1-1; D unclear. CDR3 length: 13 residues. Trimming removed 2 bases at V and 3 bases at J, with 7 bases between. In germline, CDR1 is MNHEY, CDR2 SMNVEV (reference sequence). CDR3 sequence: CASSLIWDTEAFF. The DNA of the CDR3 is TGTGCCAGCAGTTTAATCTGGGACACTGAAGCTTTCTTT.

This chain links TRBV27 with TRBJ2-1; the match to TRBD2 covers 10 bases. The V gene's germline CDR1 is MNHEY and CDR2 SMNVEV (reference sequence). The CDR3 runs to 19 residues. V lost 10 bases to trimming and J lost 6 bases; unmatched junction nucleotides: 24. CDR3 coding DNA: TGTGCCACCACCCTTTCCGTTAGCGGGGGGCCCGGACTTTTCAATGAGCAGTTCTTC. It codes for CATTLSVSGGPGLFNEQFF.

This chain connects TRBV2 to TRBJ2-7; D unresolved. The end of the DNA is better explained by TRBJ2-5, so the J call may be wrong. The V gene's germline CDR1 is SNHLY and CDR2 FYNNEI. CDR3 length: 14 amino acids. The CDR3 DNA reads TGTGCCAGCAGTGCGAACAGCAACCAAGAGACCCAGTACTTC. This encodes CASSANSNQETQYF.

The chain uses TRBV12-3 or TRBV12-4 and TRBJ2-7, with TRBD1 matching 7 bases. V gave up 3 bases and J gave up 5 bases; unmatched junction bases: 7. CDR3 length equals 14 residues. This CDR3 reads CASSFYRGGHEQYF. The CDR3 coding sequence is TGTGCCAGCAGTTTCTACAGGGGTGGCCACGAGCAGTACTTC.

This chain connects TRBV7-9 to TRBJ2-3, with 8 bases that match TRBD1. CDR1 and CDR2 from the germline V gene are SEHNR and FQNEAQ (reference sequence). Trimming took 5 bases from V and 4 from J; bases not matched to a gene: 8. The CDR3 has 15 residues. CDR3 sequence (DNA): TGTGCCAGCAGCGACTTGGACAGGGTCGCAGATACGCAGTATTTT. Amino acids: CASSDLDRVADTQYF.

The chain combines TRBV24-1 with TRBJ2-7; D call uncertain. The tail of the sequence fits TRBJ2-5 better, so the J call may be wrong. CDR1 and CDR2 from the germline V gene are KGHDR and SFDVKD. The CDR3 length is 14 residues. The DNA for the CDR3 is TGTGCCACCAGTAAAACAGAGAACCAAGAGACCCAGTACTTC. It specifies CATSKTENQETQYF.